Below, 27 T cell receptor beta chains from the same sample are listed, as sequenced in a study of T cell clones after liver transplantation. Clones were read by immunoSEQ multiplex PCR, and TCRdb kept only the in-frame ones, dropping some. The sample holds 65,000 to 80,000 clones, 80% seen once. This specimen was CD4+ T cells from blood, taken before liver transplant. The source is a human donor who received a liver transplant.

This clone was seen a few times. The V call is TRBV28, the J call TRBJ1-2; TRBD1 aligns across 7 bases. V dropped 4 bases and J dropped 6; count of bases not matched to a gene: 8. CDR1 is MDHEN and CDR2 is SYDVKM in the germline V gene. This CDR3 has 14 residues. The CDR3 DNA follows: TGTGCCAGCAGTTCCACAGGGGCCTTACATGGCTACACCTTC. This encodes CASSSTGALHGYTF.

V and J are TRBV5-1 and TRBJ2-7, with 11 bases that match TRBD2. V lost 5 bases and J lost 2; bases outside the gene matches: 6. This CDR3 contains 15 residues. Germline V gene sequence: CDR1 SGHRS, CDR2 YFSETQ. The CDR3 region has the DNA TGCGCCAGCAGACTAGCGGGAGCTAGTACCTACGAGCAGTACTTC. It encodes CASRLAGASTYEQYF.

The chain has TRBV5-4 and TRBJ2-2, with 11 bases identical to TRBD2. V shed 4 bases, J shed 6 bases, and the junction held 5 bases outside the gene matches. The CDR3 runs 15 residues. Germline assignment: CDR1 SGHNT and CDR2 YYREEE (reference sequence). In DNA form, the CDR3 reads TGTGCCAGCAGCGAGCTACTAGCGGGAGCCGGGGAGCTGTTTTTT. As protein: CASSELLAGAGELFF.

The genes are TRBV29-1 and TRBJ2-3; no firm D call. V lost 4 bases and J 1 base, leaving 12 bases between the germline ends. The CDR3 spans 14 residues. The germline V gene has CDR1 SQVTM and CDR2 ANQGSEA. The CDR3 sequence is CSVGSGLRTDTQYF. The DNA for the CDR3 is TGCAGCGTTGGATCAGGCCTTCGCACAGATACGCAGTATTTT.

Only one count was recorded for this clone. The V call is TRBV18, the J call TRBJ1-4; D remains ambiguous. From germline, CDR1 is KGHSH and CDR2 LQKENI. V shed 3 bases and J shed 0 bases, with 8 bases lying between them. The CDR3 has 15 amino acids. The CDR3, as DNA: TGTGCCAGCTCACCCGGGGTTGCAACTAATGAAAAACTGTTTTTT. This codes for CASSPGVATNEKLFF.

V and J are TRBV19 and TRBJ1-5; TRBD1 matches at 11 bases. CDR1 is LNHDA, CDR2 SQIVND, per germline (reference sequence). V shed 9 bases and J 3 bases; nucleotides not matched to a gene: 13. The CDR3 runs 17 residues. DNA for the CDR3: TGTGCCAGCCATGGGACAGGGGGAGCGATGATCAATCAGCCCCAGCATTTT. It codes for CASHGTGGAMINQPQHF.

This clone appeared once. This CDR3 reads CASSLNPSGSKYADTQYF. CDR3 coding DNA: TGCGCCAGCAGCTTAAATCCTAGCGGGAGCAAGTATGCAGATACGCAGTATTTT. The V call is TRBV5-1, the J call TRBJ2-3; 10 positions agree with TRBD2. Germline CDR1 and CDR2: SGHRS and YFSETQ. The ends lost 2 bases at V and 4 bases at J; junction bases unmatched: 13. The CDR3 consists of 18 residues.

This clone has more than one count but fewer than ten. The chain carries TRBV19 and TRBJ2-7, with 9 nucleotides matching TRBD1. J lost 2 bases, V lost 6 bases, and 2 bases had no gene match. The CDR3 is 13 amino acids. The germline V gene has CDR1 LNHDA and CDR2 SQIVND (reference sequence). The DNA of the CDR3 is TGTGCCAGTAGGGGACAGGGCACCTACGAGCAGTACTTC. It specifies CASRGQGTYEQYF.

V is TRBV28 and J is TRBJ1-2; TRBD1 aligns across 9 bases. Germline lookup yields CDR1 MDHEN and CDR2 SYDVKM. The ends lost 11 bases at V and 5 bases at J; junction bases unmatched: 12. The CDR3 length is 14 residues. DNA of the CDR3: TGTGCCGCGACGTCCGGGACAGGGATGTATGGCTACACCTTC. Its protein is CAATSGTGMYGYTF.

The V and J genes are TRBV9 and TRBJ2-1, with 7 bases identical to TRBD2. Trimming took 0 bases from V and 3 from J; bases not matched to a gene: 6. Germline CDR1 is SGDLS and CDR2 is YYNGEE. The CDR3 contains 16 residues. CDR3 sequence: CASSVAPSGFYNEQFF. CDR3 nucleotide sequence: TGTGCCAGCAGCGTAGCTCCTAGCGGCTTCTACAATGAGCAGTTCTTC.

CDR3 coding DNA: TGTGCCAGCAGTGAAACCGTAGCGGGAGGGGGGGAGCAGTACTTC. It codes for CASSETVAGGGEQYF. The genes are TRBV25-1 and TRBJ2-7, with TRBD2 matching 11 bases. This CDR3 is built from 15 residues. Losses at the gene ends were 2 bases for V and 7 bases for J; bases not matched to a gene: 7. The germline CDR1 and CDR2 sequences are MGHDK and SYGVNS.

The chain uses TRBV5-1 and TRBJ2-5; 7 nucleotides match TRBD1. The CDR3 totals 15 residues. J gave up 2 bases and V 6 bases, and 10 bases lay outside the gene matches. Germline CDR1 is SGHRS and CDR2 is YFSETQ. This CDR3 is CASTSHGTAQETQYF. The CDR3 DNA sequence: TGCGCCAGCACATCCCACGGGACAGCACAAGAGACCCAGTACTTC.

The rearrangement links TRBV29-1 to TRBJ1-4, with D tentatively TRBD1 (5 bases). Germline V CDR1 and CDR2: SQVTM, ANQGSEA. This CDR3 is 12 amino acids long. CDR3 residues: CSATGPDEKLFF. In DNA form, the CDR3 reads TGCAGTGCCACGGGACCAGATGAAAAACTGTTTTTT.

The chain couples TRBV6-5 to TRBJ1-1; D remains ambiguous. CDR1 is MNHEY and CDR2 is SVGAGI in the germline V gene. This CDR3 comprises 15 residues. V was clipped by 3 bases and J by 1 base, with 12 bases between them. The CDR3 here is CASSYVLVRNTEAFF. The CDR3 DNA sequence: TGTGCCAGCAGTTATGTGTTGGTACGGAACACTGAAGCTTTCTTT.

This rearrangement joins TRBV19 to TRBJ2-7; tentatively, D is TRBD1 (6 bases). This CDR3 spans 16 amino acids. Trimming pared 9 bases from V and 7 bases from J, leaving 28 bases between. The germline V gene encodes CDR1 LNHDA and CDR2 SQIVND (reference sequence). The CDR3 loop reads CASSSYMSGVYPEQYF. The CDR3 nucleotides are TGTGCCAGCTCCTCCTACATGTCAGGGGTCTACCCTGAGCAGTACTTC.

The chain couples TRBV19 to TRBJ2-1, with TRBD1 matching 7 bases. Germline CDR1 and CDR2: LNHDA and SQIVND (reference sequence). This CDR3 contains 17 residues. The V gene end was trimmed by 5 bases and the J gene end by 0 bases; junction bases not matched to a gene: 10. The CDR3 region is CASSPRGTAYSYNEQFF. DNA of the CDR3: TGTGCCAGTAGTCCTAGAGGGACAGCGTACTCCTACAATGAGCAGTTCTTC.

V is TRBV28 and J is TRBJ1-5; D is unresolved. The CDR3 extends over 15 amino acids. From germline, CDR1 is MDHEN and CDR2 SYDVKM. V was trimmed by 6 bases and J by 6 bases, leaving 18 bases between them. The CDR3 DNA follows: TGTGCCAGCAGCGTGGACTTGGGGAGAGGTCAGCCCCAGCATTTT. Protein: CASSVDLGRGQPQHF.

The chain combines TRBV5-5 with TRBJ2-7, with 8 bases fitting TRBD1. Germline lookup yields CDR1 SGHKS and CDR2 YYEKEE (reference sequence). The CDR3 is 14 residues long. Trimming removed 4 bases from V and 1 base from J; junction bases left unmatched: 4. The CDR3 here is CASSQGTGSYEQYF. The CDR3 coding sequence is TGTGCCAGCAGCCAGGGGACAGGATCCTACGAGCAGTACTTC.

V is TRBV7-2 and J is TRBJ2-2; unclear D gene. This CDR3 has 12 residues. Looked up from germline, CDR1 is SGHTA and CDR2 is FQGNSA. Trimming stripped 2 bases from V and 7 bases from J, with 5 bases between. The CDR3: CASSLNLGELFF. The CDR3 DNA sequence: TGTGCCAGCAGCTTAAACCTCGGGGAGCTGTTTTTT.

For the CDR3, the DNA is TGTGCCAGTAGTATAAGGGCGGGAGGGCCCGCCGGGGAGCTGTTTTTT. This encodes CASSIRAGGPAGELFF. The genes are TRBV19 and TRBJ2-2; TRBD2 matches at 9 bases. Germline V lookup: CDR1 LNHDA, CDR2 SQIVND (reference sequence). The ends lost 2 bases at V and 6 bases at J; junction bases unmatched: 7. CDR3 length: 16 residues.

The chain couples TRBV6-6 to TRBJ2-3; D uncertain. V was trimmed by 1 base and J by 4 bases, leaving 9 bases between them. The CDR3 runs 14 residues. Looked up from germline, CDR1 is MNHNY and CDR2 is SVGAGI (reference sequence). CDR3 loop: CASSYFPEADTQYF. The CDR3 DNA reads as TGTGCCAGCAGTTACTTCCCCGAGGCAGATACGCAGTATTTT.

The chain recombines TRBV5-4 with TRBJ2-1; D unclear. This CDR3 contains 17 residues. Germline V gene sequence: CDR1 SGHNT, CDR2 YYREEE (reference sequence). Trimming took off 0 bases at V and 0 bases at J, with 13 bases between the two ends. CDR3 sequence: CASSLAGSASSYNEQFF. The CDR3 DNA sequence: TGTGCCAGCAGCTTGGCTGGAAGCGCCAGCTCCTACAATGAGCAGTTCTTC. Looking up the rest from reference TRBV5-4 and TRBJ2-1 gives the full variable domain: ETGVTQSPTHLIKTRGQQVTLRCSSQSGHNTVSWYQQALGQGPQFIFQYYREEENGRGNFPPRFSGLQFPNYSSELNVNALELDDSALYLCASSLAGSASSYNEQFFGPGTRLTVL.

Here the CDR3 DNA reads TGCGCCAGCAGCTTGGGATCGGGGGCAGGTGAAAAACTGTTTTTT. Its translation: CASSLGSGAGEKLFF. The V and J genes are TRBV5-1 and TRBJ1-4; D is possibly TRBD1 (6 bases). The germline CDR1 and CDR2 sequences are SGHRS and YFSETQ. Trimming cost V 0 bases and J 7 bases, with 13 bases left between them. The length of the CDR3 is 15 residues. The full variable domain, completed using reference TRBV5-1 and TRBJ1-4, is KAGVTQTPRYLIKTRGQQVTLSCSPISGHRSVSWYQQTPGQGLQFLFEYFSETQRNKGNFPGRFSGRQFSNSRSEMNVSTLELGDSALYLCASSLGSGAGEKLFFGSGTQLSVL.

This clone was observed once. The J gene is TRBJ1-1, the V gene TRBV14; 9 bases are shared with TRBD1. V lost 2 bases to trimming and J lost 7 bases; unmatched junction nucleotides: 5. Germline lookup yields CDR1 SGHDN and CDR2 FVKESK. This CDR3 has 14 residues. The CDR3 sequence: CASSQLTGGIEAFF. The CDR3, as DNA: TGTGCCAGCAGCCAACTAACAGGGGGCATTGAAGCTTTCTTT.

The V and J genes are TRBV19 and TRBJ1-4; possibly TRBD1 for D (6 bases). The germline gives CDR1 LNHDA, CDR2 SQIVND (reference sequence). This CDR3 is built from 15 residues. Trimming shortened V by 4 bases and J by 8 bases, and 17 bases separated the two germline ends. Here the CDR3 reads CASSTGDKRAEKLFF. CDR3 nucleotides: TGTGCCAGTAGTACCGGGGACAAGAGAGCCGAAAAACTGTTTTTT.

This clone has a handful of counts. One end of the junction is discordant with germline, which a read error may explain. The chain joins TRBV11-2 to TRBJ2-7; D tentatively fits TRBD1 or TRBD2 (6 bases each). Germline CDR1 and CDR2: SGHAT and FQNNGV. CDR3 size: 14 residues. CDR3 nucleotide sequence: TGTGCCAGCAGCTTAGTACGGGGGCGATTCCTTCAATTCTTC. Translated: CASSLVRGRFLQFF.

A word on this clone: Because the CDR3's place on the DNA is in doubt, the DNA is left out and the CDR3 is given as listed by TCRdb. V is TRBV6-5 and J is TRBJ2-7; the table's TRBD2 call for D was not verified on the DNA. The CDR3 adds up to 15 amino acids, both ends counted. Germline assignment: CDR1 MNHEY and CDR2 SVGAGI. This CDR3 reads CASSTSDWTTYEQYF.